Following are 10 T cell receptor beta chains from one sample sequenced in a study of CD8+ T cells in alopecia areata. TCR sequencing used cDNA made by reverse transcription of extracted RNA. TCRdb's table, derived via immunoSEQ multiplex PCR, lists solely in-frame clones and lacks some. The repertoire has roughly 35,000 clones, roughly 50% of them found once; the top ten carry roughly 37%. Sequenced material: NKG2D-high CD8+ T cells sorted from blood. The receptors derive from a human donor with alopecia areata.

In this sample, this clone turned up a few times. The chain combines TRBV5-4 with TRBJ2-7; D tentatively fits TRBD1 or TRBD2 (5 bases each). The V end was cut by 2 bases, the J end by 2 bases, with 11 bases between. Germline CDR1 reads SGHNT; CDR2 reads YYREEE (reference sequence). This CDR3 is built from 14 residues. The CDR3 sequence is CASSLRTGPYEQYF. As DNA, the CDR3 is TGTGCCAGCAGCTTACGGACGGGACCCTACGAGCAGTACTTC.

V and J are TRBV29-1 and TRBJ2-5, with D perhaps matching TRBD1 (6 bases). The germline V gene has CDR1 SQVTM and CDR2 ANQGSEA. The CDR3 totals 13 residues. Between the trimmed V and J ends, which lost 6 bases and 2 bases, there was a span of 13 bases. CDR3 region: CSVPGQGQETQYF. The CDR3 DNA reads TGCAGCGTGCCGGGACAAGGACAAGAGACCCAGTACTTC.

The V call is TRBV5-6, the J call TRBJ1-2; 7 nucleotides line up with TRBD1. CDR1 and CDR2 (germline): SGHDT, YYEEEE. The CDR3 is 14 amino acids. V trimming: 7 bases; J trimming: 7 bases; junction bases outside the gene matches: 13. The CDR3, as DNA: TGTGCCAGCTTGGGGGACAGATCGTTGAGTGGCTACACCTTC. Translating it yields CASLGDRSLSGYTF.

There are a few counts of this clone. V usage is TRBV7-9 and J usage is TRBJ2-1; 7 positions agree with TRBD1. Germline V CDR1 and CDR2: SEHNR, FQNEAQ (reference sequence). The CDR3 totals 12 residues. After removal of 5 bases from V and 6 bases from J, the junction contained 1 base not matched to a gene. The CDR3 DNA follows: TGTGCCAGCAGCCGGACAGGCAATGAGCAGTTCTTC. This encodes CASSRTGNEQFF.

This sequence joins TRBV30 and TRBJ1-3; no firm D call. The V gene's germline CDR1 is GTSNPN and CDR2 SVGIG (reference sequence). This CDR3 region has 12 residues. V lost 7 bases, J lost 1 base, and 8 bases lay in between. The CDR3 DNA is TGTGCCTTCAAGAGGTCTGGAAACACCATATATTTT. This sequence encodes CAFKRSGNTIYF.

This chain uses TRBV6-4 with TRBJ2-3; 7 nucleotides align to TRBD2. From germline, CDR1 is MRHNA and CDR2 SNTAGT. The CDR3 consists of 15 residues. The V gene end was trimmed by 4 bases and the J gene end by 1 base; junction bases not matched to a gene: 5. CDR3 sequence reads: CASSAGLAGTDTQYF. CDR3 coding DNA: TGTGCCAGCAGTGCCGGTCTAGCGGGCACAGATACGCAGTATTTT.

Remarks on this clone: The same CDR3 is also encoded by other DNA sequences in this sample. The J gene is TRBJ1-1, the V gene TRBV27; no clear D. The germline V gene has CDR1 MNHEY and CDR2 SMNVEV (reference sequence). Between the trimmed V and J ends, which lost 0 bases and 4 bases, there was a span of 6 bases. The CDR3 has 13 amino acids. Here the CDR3 DNA reads TGTGCCAGCAGTTTATCGGCCTCCACTGAAGCTTTCTTT. As protein: CASSLSASTEAFF.

The chain employs TRBV15 and TRBJ2-7; 10 nucleotides line up with TRBD2. This CDR3 comprises 16 residues. The ends lost 3 bases at V and 0 bases at J; junction bases unmatched: 5. Germline loops: CDR1 LNHNV, CDR2 YYDKDF (reference sequence). The CDR3 sequence is CATSRTSGRDSYEQYF. The CDR3 DNA sequence: TGTGCCACCAGCAGGACTAGCGGGCGCGACTCCTACGAGCAGTACTTC.

This rearrangement joins TRBV9 to TRBJ1-1; D is undetermined. This CDR3 has 15 residues. Germline CDR1 reads SGDLS; CDR2 reads YYNGEE. The V gene lost 0 bases and the J gene lost 0 bases, with 9 bases spanning the gap. CDR3 DNA: TGTGCCAGCAGCGTAGACGGCAGTTTGAACACTGAAGCTTTCTTT. Its translation: CASSVDGSLNTEAFF.

The chain has TRBV19 and TRBJ1-1, with D possibly matching TRBD1 (5 bases). In germline, CDR1 is LNHDA, CDR2 SQIVND (reference sequence). CDR3 length: 14 amino acids. Trimming left V 6 bases short and J 2 bases short, with 13 bases between. CDR3 region: CASSTGTLNTEAFF. DNA of the CDR3: TGTGCCAGTAGCACCGGGACCCTTAACACTGAAGCTTTCTTT.